The present T cell receptor beta chain was sequenced within a study of blood T cell repertoires in COVID-19. Whole-study context: Samples representing acute and convalescent COVID-19 were sourced from the United States, Italy and Spain.

Source study methods: Estimated nucleated cell counts came from reference gene primer amplification. Libraries were prepared by immunoSEQ multiplex PCR; TCRdb keeps only in-frame clonotypes and omits some of them. That table is the source of V, J and clone size, and D and trimming were worked out from the DNA. The sample includes 150,000 to 200,000 clones, around 75% seen only once; the top ten take around 6%. Germline V gene sequence: CDR1 DFQATT, CDR2 SNEGSKA (reference sequence). This CDR3 spans 11 amino acids. The J segment lost 10 bases and the V segment lost 5 bases, leaving 4 bases of the junction unmatched.

The rearrangement links TRBV20-1 to TRBJ2-1; 8 nucleotides align to TRBD1. This receptor was obtained from a woman between 40 and 55 years old with COVID-19, enrolled during active disease. Input material: peripheral blood. Written as DNA, the CDR3 is TGCAGTGCTGTCAGGGGGCTCGAGCAGTTCTTC. This codes for CSAVRGLEQFF.